This TCR beta chain was profiled in a study of breast tumors, draining lymph nodes, adjacent tissues. The lymph nodes were axillary draining lymph nodes from breast cancer patients. Study-wide results and limits: Compared with basal-like, luminal-like tumors shared significantly more repertoire with nontumor tissue. Tumors had less TCR diversity than lymph nodes, more than nontumor tissue. The lymph node origin of tumor T cells was framed as consistent with a hypothesis, not demonstrated. The data were judged consistent with most tumor T cells coming from lymph node and expanding in tumor.

Germline CDR1 reads SGHDN; CDR2 reads FVKESK. The V end lost 3 bases, the J end lost 7 bases, and 10 bases lay between the germline ends. The CDR3 consists of 14 residues. TCRdb re-analysed the multiplex PCR reads in MiXCR, keeping a single row per CDR3 protein. The table shows 120,000 or so distinct CDR3 sequences, with around 20% occurring only once. This clonotype was detected many times. Its antigen is unknown. Sequencing used axillary lymph node tissue. The V and J genes are TRBV14 and TRBJ1-6; perhaps TRBD1 as D (6 bases). This clonotype was obtained from a female donor with breast cancer. Some clones in this sample may be carry-over from other donors' samples. The CDR3 DNA follows: TGTGCCAGCAGCCAGACAGGACGCAATTCACCCCTCCACTTT. Translation gives CASSQTGRNSPLHF.